This TCR beta chain was documented in a study of cytomegalovirus exposure and HLA in healthy donors (TCRdb year 2017). A note on the overall study: According to an earlier analysis of around 600 of the donors, 200 million or so T cells yielded 90 million to 130 million unique TCR beta sequences and 250 to 350 Gb of sequence data. Typing coverage differed by locus: A, B, C, DRB1 and DQB1 were typed in roughly 629-630 donors, DQA1 in around 500, DPA1 in some 610, and DPB1 in 450 to 490. In the later analysis, no new phenotypic data were used to find candidate immune exposures; instead, reliance was placed on TCR beta sequences and their occurrence across donors. The aim of the study was to test whether cataloging public T cell receptors could identify signatures of past pathogen exposure. The genetic ancestry cluster associated with self-reported Caucasian donors included about four fifths of the roughly 400 genotyped donors. About 310 gigabases of sequencing data and approximately 80 million unique TCR sequences were included in an early release covering under 650 HLA-typed donors. Besides the first cohort of roughly 660 subjects, a separate validation cohort made up of 95 to 150 different subjects was used. The study used immunosequencing to profile the T cell repertoires of approximately 690 subjects and linked those repertoires to cytomegalovirus serostatus. To study patterns of TCR occurrence, a later analysis re-analyzed previously published TCR beta repertoires from 650 to 750 donors and added high-resolution HLA genotyping. High-throughput TCR immunosequencing, statistical association of individual TCRs with disease status, and machine learning were combined to predict cytomegalovirus infection status. Across approximately 400 genotyped donors of the cohort, an average of roughly 250,000 unique TCR beta nucleotide sequences per donor were sequenced, and roughly 18% of those sequences were non-productive. In a later genetic analysis, genome-wide SNP genotypes for about 55% of the 666 donors were used, and that subset was treated as a discovery cohort. Alongside the repertoire data, information on donor age, sex, ethnicity and CMV serostatus was compiled. HLA typing covered class I and class II loci at four-digit resolution. An earlier analysis of fewer than 750 of the donors used high-throughput TCR beta sequencing to judge whether each TCR beta V gene segment behaved as functional or pseudogenic. A few DR-DQ haplotypes were treated as single units for association and clustering because of strong linkage in the cohort. Every discovery cohort repertoire had been produced on one sequencing platform. What the study reported, not specific to this receptor: HLA typing was unavailable for some donors at each locus, so association tests used only the typed subset. According to the authors, the approach could potentially be generalized to other disease states and immunological phenotypes. At a false discovery rate of 0.05, a later analysis linked about 17,000 TCR beta sequences to specific HLA alleles. Several of the top co-occurrence clusters appeared to be linked to parvovirus B19, influenza, CMV and Epstein-Barr virus, according to a later analysis. When HLA alleles, especially DR and DQ, strongly co-occurred, TCR associations were difficult to assign to individual alleles. According to a later genetic analysis, donors in an Asian-associated ancestry cluster had fewer N-insertions in productive TCRs than the approximately 610-donor mean. The study listed 164 TCR beta chains as associated with cytomegalovirus. Most TCR sequences were observed very rarely across donors, whereas some public TCRs were present in many individuals. Presence/absence analyses assumed roughly uniform sequencing depth across donors, an assumption that may not hold. A group of highly shared sequence variants was considered likely to be a technical artifact of the sequencing pipeline. CMV serostatus was the only immune exposure information available for the cohort. In an earlier analysis of about 600 of the donors, most TCR beta V segments appeared in productive rearrangements about 87% or about 30% of the time, broadly matching IMGT annotations. The classifier was reported to diagnose cytomegalovirus status with high specificity and sensitivity in both the original and validation cohorts. Only TCR beta chains were sequenced in this cohort, and the absence of alpha or paired-chain data limited detectable features. About 17 rarely observed V segments, including chromosome 9 orphons, were excluded from the earlier analysis of approximately 500 of the donors because counts were too low. V-gene and J-gene trimming of TCR beta chains was associated with a missense DCLRE1C variant in a later genetic analysis, and the association was replicated in an independent cohort. A few of the identified cytomegalovirus-associated TCR beta chains were confirmed in vitro to be specific for cytomegalovirus antigens. In a later analysis, TCR association rates were found to vary across HLA loci, with the most associated TCRs seen for DRB1 alleles and the fewest for HLA-C alleles. A further reported finding was that TCR beta sequences accurately predicted the HLA-A and HLA-B alleles for most subjects in the first cohort. Linkage disequilibrium might explain the correlated functional status among segregating V segments, but an unknown experimental factor could not be ruled out. According to a later analysis, most CMV-associated TCR beta chains appeared to be HLA-restricted, and the HLA associations seemed to be driven largely by CMV exposure. A later analysis found that HLA-associated TCR beta chains were more clonally expanded and had lower generation probabilities than equally common non-associated chains.

The method was the immunoSEQ multiplex PCR assay. For the multiplex PCR, a mixture combining 60 forward primers for TCR Vbeta segments and 13 reverse primers for TCR Jbeta segments was used. The CDR3 region of rearranged TCR beta genes was amplified from genomic DNA by a multiplex PCR assay. The amplified TCR beta libraries were sequenced on the Illumina HiSeq System as 87-base-pair reads. As for the authors' bioinformatics: A later analysis counted approximately 74 million unique TCR beta chains across the 670 or so repertoires, and some 11 million of these chains were shared by at least two donors. Raw reads were error-corrected and collapsed into unique sequences by a nearest-neighbor algorithm in which closely related sequences were merged to remove PCR and sequencing errors. Alignment of CDR3 sequences to IMGT reference sequences was used to assign V, D and J gene segments. Each retained sequence needed at least a six-nucleotide match to both a V gene segment and a J gene segment. Rearrangements were classified as productive when the CDR3 lacked stop codons and remained in frame with V and J, and all other rearrangements were classified as non-productive. CDR3 was defined by IMGT convention, running from the second conserved V-encoded cysteine to the conserved J-encoded phenylalanine. In an earlier analysis of roughly 580 of the donors, sequences lacking an unambiguous match to a single V gene segment were excluded. In an earlier analysis of approximately 550 of the donors, V segments were called functional above 56.7% productive rearrangements and were called segregating when the between-donor standard deviation exceeded 5%. A statistical classification framework was built for diagnosing cytomegalovirus status from the catalog of TCR beta chain sequences. In a later analysis, V and J genes were assigned by comparing TCR nucleotide sequences against IMGT/GENE-DB human TR gene sequences. In a later analysis, CDR3 sequences and most-parsimonious VDJ recombination scenarios were assigned using the TCRdist pipeline. In a later analysis, every TCR beta chain was defined by the combination of its CDR3 amino acid sequence and its V-gene family, and reads without a unique V-gene family were dropped. To address suspected cross-contamination and a sequencing artifact, a later analysis removed approximately 590 highly shared, low-generation-probability nucleotide sequences. A later analysis calculated a clonal expansion index for each public chain from normalized within-repertoire ranks of inferred template counts. In a later analysis, generation probabilities were computed with a VDJ recombination model fitted to out-of-frame rearrangements, and the resulting probabilities were checked against IGoR. In a later analysis, hypergeometric tests were used to score TCR-TCR, TCR-HLA and TCR-CMV co-occurrence, with a repertoire-size bias correction applied to TCR pairs. False discovery rates were estimated in a later analysis by permuting HLA or CMV assignments 20 times. In a later analysis, co-occurring TCRs were grouped with DBSCAN, and TCRdist sequence similarity was added when clustering was performed within HLA-allele-positive subsets. Repertoires with fewer than 30,000 or more than 120,000 public chains, plus five repertoires with anomalous nucleotide sharing, were excluded from co-occurrence clustering. TCRdb stores this immuneACCESS table with in-frame sequences only. Part of the clones is absent; in the studies checked, under half of the shortfall reflects unresolved V genes, and no reason is known for the rest. V, J and clone size are those of that table, while D and trimming were read from the DNA. The data table for this sample lists roughly 100,000 clones. The ten largest account for about 3.2% of the sample.

The cohort comprised more than 550 healthy bone marrow donors. At the time of sampling, all cohort members were nominally healthy, though unrecorded immune exposures were likely present. The donor tested CMV seronegative and was one of the 352 seronegative cohort members. Every donor gave a peripheral blood sample, and the peripheral blood mononuclear cells from that sample were used for TCR beta sequencing. The Qiagen DNeasy Blood Extraction Kit was used to extract genomic DNA from the blood cell samples. Points on this clone: What this receptor recognizes is not known.

The TCR was taken from a man aged 35 to 55 in good health and CMV-seronegative. The sequenced sample consisted of PBMCs.

Read as DNA, the sequence is TGCGCCAGCAGTGACGCTAGCGGCCCCTCAGATACGCAGTATTTT. This yields the protein CASSDASGPSDTQYF. The chain is made from TRBV10-2 and TRBJ2-3; the junction holds 7 bases that match TRBD2. The CDR3 goes from the cysteine to the phenylalanine over 15 residues. Only the CDR3 part of the read is kept: 45 bases, read in frame from the first base. Sequences WSHSY (CDR1) and SAAADI (CDR2) are obtained from the germline V gene. Trimming accounts for 3 bases at V and 4 bases at J, while the number of junction bases matched to no gene is 7.